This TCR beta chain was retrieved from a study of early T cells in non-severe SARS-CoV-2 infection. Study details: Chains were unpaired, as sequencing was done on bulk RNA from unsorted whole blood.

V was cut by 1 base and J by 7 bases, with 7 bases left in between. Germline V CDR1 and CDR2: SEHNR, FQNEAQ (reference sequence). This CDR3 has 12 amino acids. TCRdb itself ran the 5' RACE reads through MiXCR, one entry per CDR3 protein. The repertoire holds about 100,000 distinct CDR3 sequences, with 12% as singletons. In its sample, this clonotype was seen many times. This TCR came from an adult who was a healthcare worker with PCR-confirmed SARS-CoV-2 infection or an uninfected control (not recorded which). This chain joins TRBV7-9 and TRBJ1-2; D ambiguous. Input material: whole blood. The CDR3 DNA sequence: TGTGCCAGCAGCTTAGTTCAAGGTGGCTACACCTTC. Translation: CASSLVQGGYTF. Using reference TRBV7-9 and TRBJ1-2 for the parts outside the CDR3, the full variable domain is DTGVSQNPRHKITKRGQNVTFRCDPISEHNRLYWYRQTLGQGPEFLTYFQNEAQLEKSRLLSDRFSAERPKGSFSTLEIQRTEQGDSAMYLCASSLVQGGYTFGSGTRLTVV.